What follows are 21 T cell receptor beta chains derived from one specimen sequenced in a study of blood T cell repertoires in COVID-19. Sequencing used immunoSEQ multiplex PCR; TCRdb keeps in-frame clones, though not all of them. The sample has approximately 190,000 clones; 65% to 85% are singletons. What was sequenced was PBMCs or T cells enriched from blood (not recorded which). The receptors derive from a woman under 40 who had been exposed to COVID-19.

This clone was seen a few times. The chain carries TRBV12-3 or TRBV12-4 and TRBJ1-1, with TRBD1 matching over 7 bases. This CDR3 comprises 13 residues. The junction had 4 bases not matched to a gene; V was cut back by 4 bases and J by 5 bases. This chain's CDR3 is CASSWNRGTEAFF. The CDR3 region has the DNA TGTGCCAGCAGTTGGAACAGGGGTACTGAAGCTTTCTTT.

The gene calls are TRBV7-9 and TRBJ2-7; D is possibly TRBD2 (6 bases). The germline V gene has CDR1 SEHNR and CDR2 FQNEAQ (reference sequence). CDR3 length equals 16 residues. The V and J ends lost 4 bases and 2 bases respectively, with 18 bases between them. The CDR3 DNA is TGTGCCAGCAGCTCCACGTTGAAGGCGGGGACCTACGAGCAGTACTTC. It translates to CASSSTLKAGTYEQYF.

This clone was seen a few times. The chain carries TRBV27 and TRBJ1-2; 7 nucleotides agree with TRBD1. Unmatched junction bases numbered 10, after V lost 1 base and J lost 8 bases. The CDR3 has 15 residues. CDR1 and CDR2 from the germline V gene are MNHEY and SMNVEV (reference sequence). In DNA, the CDR3 is TGTGCCAGCAGTTTATTCACAGGGGCCCTCAGCGGCTACACCTTC. Its protein product is CASSLFTGALSGYTF.

This rearrangement joins TRBV5-8 to TRBJ1-5; 7 bases fit TRBD1. The CDR3 is 15 amino acids. With V trimmed by 3 bases and J by 0 bases, 3 bases remained unmatched. In germline, CDR1 is SGHTS, CDR2 YDEGEE. CDR3 protein: CASSYDRDSNQPQHF. In nucleotides, the CDR3 is TGTGCCAGCAGCTACGACAGGGATAGCAATCAGCCCCAGCATTTT.

The chain uses TRBV3-1 (or the pseudogene TRBV3-2) and TRBJ2-3, with D unresolved. Germline V gives CDR1 LGHDT, CDR2 YNNKEL (reference sequence). The CDR3 has 13 amino acids. The V end was cut by 3 bases, the J end by 0 bases, with 4 bases between. CDR3 in DNA: TGTGCCAGCAGCCACCCGAGCACAGATACGCAGTATTTT. Translation: CASSHPSTDTQYF.

This chain uses TRBV5-6 with TRBJ1-2; a weak D match, TRBD1 (6 bases). The ends were cut back, 2 bases at V and 2 bases at J, with 16 bases in the middle. Germline V gene data show CDR1 as SGHDT and CDR2 as YYEEEE. The CDR3 spans 16 residues. The CDR3 bases are TGTGCCAGCAGCTTCCCCCGGACAGACTCAAACTATGGCTACACCTTC. Translating gives CASSFPRTDSNYGYTF.

V and J are TRBV2 and TRBJ1-6; 7 nucleotides match TRBD1. The V gene's germline CDR1 is SNHLY and CDR2 FYNNEI. V lost 4 bases, J lost 4 bases, and 1 base stayed unmatched. This CDR3 has 14 residues. The CDR3 DNA reads as TGTGCCAGCAGTGGACAGGGATATAATTCACCCCTCCACTTT. Amino acids: CASSGQGYNSPLHF.

DNA for the CDR3: TGCGCCAGCAGCTTGGAGGGCAGGGGGCTGGAAAAACTGTTTTTT. Residues: CASSLEGRGLEKLFF. The V call is TRBV5-1, the J call TRBJ1-4; 8 bases fit TRBD1. The CDR3 has 15 amino acids. Trimming cost V 0 bases and J 8 bases; bases outside gene matches: 6. Germline V lookup: CDR1 SGHRS, CDR2 YFSETQ.

This clone was counted only a few times. The genes are TRBV4-2 and TRBJ1-2, with TRBD1 matching 7 bases. CDR1 and CDR2 (germline): LGHNA, YNFKEQ. V dropped 2 bases and J dropped 5; count of bases not matched to a gene: 11. The CDR3 has 16 residues. DNA of the CDR3: TGTGCCAGCAGCCAATTACCCCGGGACAGTGATTATGGCTACACCTTC. This gives the protein CASSQLPRDSDYGYTF.

This chain uses TRBV20-1 with TRBJ1-1; 10 positions match TRBD1. The length of the CDR3 is 15 residues. Germline-derived CDR1 and CDR2 are DFQATT and SNEGSKA (reference sequence). V trimming: 3 bases; J trimming: 2 bases; junction bases outside the gene matches: 6. The CDR3 bases are TGCAGTGCTAGTTGGCGACAGGGGGCTAACACTGAAGCTTTCTTT. Translated, it gives CSASWRQGANTEAFF.

The rearrangement joins TRBV5-4 to TRBJ1-3, with D perhaps matching TRBD1 (5 bases). The CDR3 has 15 amino acids. CDR1 is SGHNT, CDR2 YYREEE, per germline (reference sequence). V dropped 4 bases and J dropped 1 base, with 12 bases sitting between them. The CDR3 loop is CASSPHGGSGNTIYF. CDR3 in DNA: TGTGCCAGCAGCCCACATGGGGGGTCTGGAAACACCATATATTTT.

This chain uses TRBV4-1 with TRBJ2-2; TRBD2 agrees at 11 bases. The CDR3 covers 16 residues. V was pared by 4 bases and J by 4 bases, with 5 bases of the junction left unmatched. Germline V gene data show CDR1 as MGHRA and CDR2 as YSYEKL. The CDR3 DNA follows: TGCGCCAGCAGCCGAATAGCGGGGGGGCCCACCGGGGAGCTGTTTTTT. Translated: CASSRIAGGPTGELFF.

The chain employs TRBV4-1 and TRBJ1-4; maybe TRBD1 (6 bases). CDR1 and CDR2 (germline): MGHRA, YSYEKL. This CDR3 contains 15 residues. V was shortened by 0 bases and J by 3 bases, with 8 bases between the two germline ends. The CDR3: CASSQDRGANEKLFF. The CDR3 DNA follows: TGCGCCAGCAGCCAAGACAGGGGAGCTAATGAAAAACTGTTTTTT.

The gene calls are TRBV6-5 and TRBJ2-5, with no clear D. V was pared by 5 bases and J by 5 bases, with 12 bases between. Germline assignment: CDR1 MNHEY and CDR2 SVGAGI. The CDR3 contains 13 residues. The CDR3 here is CASSPHTMETQYF. DNA of the CDR3: TGTGCCAGCAGTCCCCATACTATGGAGACCCAGTACTTC.

V usage is TRBV2 and J usage is TRBJ1-1; no clear D gene. The CDR3 runs 12 residues. Germline V gives CDR1 SNHLY, CDR2 FYNNEI. Trimming shortened V by 8 bases and J by 3 bases, and 10 bases separated the two germline ends. The CDR3 DNA is TGTGCCAGCGGCGGAGTGGACACTGAAGCTTTCTTT. As protein: CASGGVDTEAFF. Based on the CDR3 plus reference TRBV2 and TRBJ1-1, the full variable domain is EPEVTQTPSHQVTQMGQEVILRCVPISNHLYFYWYRQILGQKVEFLVSFYNNEISEKSEIFDDQFSVERPDGSNFTLKIRSTKLEDSAMYFCASGGVDTEAFFGQGTRLTVV.

The chain uses TRBV11-2 and TRBJ2-5, with TRBD2 matching 8 bases. The CDR3 runs 15 residues. The trim removed 4 bases at V and 4 bases at J, leaving 8 bases unmatched. The germline V gene encodes CDR1 SGHAT and CDR2 FQNNGV. CDR3 DNA sequence: TGTGCCAGCAGCTCCACCACGGGACTAGGAGAGACCCAGTACTTC. Translation: CASSSTTGLGETQYF.

The chain uses TRBV9 and TRBJ1-2, with 7 bases lining up with TRBD1. This CDR3 spans 16 amino acids. Germline CDR1 SGDLS, CDR2 YYNGEE. V lost 0 bases to trimming and J lost 0 bases; unmatched junction nucleotides: 5. The CDR3 loop is CASSVAPGGTNYGYTF. The CDR3 nucleotides read TGTGCCAGCAGCGTAGCGCCAGGGGGGACTAACTATGGCTACACCTTC.

The chain combines TRBV19 with TRBJ1-2, with D perhaps matching TRBD1 (5 bases). This CDR3 spans 13 amino acids. Trimming pared 7 bases from V and 1 base from J, leaving 10 bases between. Germline loops: CDR1 LNHDA, CDR2 SQIVND (reference sequence). CDR3 residues: CASTFDSNYGYTF. The CDR3 bases are TGTGCCAGTACCTTTGACAGTAACTATGGCTACACCTTC.

This chain connects TRBV29-1 to TRBJ2-5; TRBD1 matches at 9 bases. CDR3 length: 15 residues. V lost 5 bases and J lost 5; bases outside the gene matches: 12. Looked up from germline, CDR1 is SQVTM and CDR2 is ANQGSEA. The CDR3, as DNA: TGCAGCGTTCGACTCGCGGCGACAGGGGGTGAGACCCAGTACTTC. This translates into CSVRLAATGGETQYF.

The chain employs TRBV19 and TRBJ2-3; possible D gene TRBD1, 5 bases. Looked up from germline, CDR1 is LNHDA and CDR2 is SQIVND (reference sequence). This CDR3 is built from 15 residues. Trimming took off 3 bases at V and 2 bases at J, with 12 bases between the two ends. The chain's CDR3 is CASSIGARSTDTQYF. The CDR3 coding sequence is TGTGCCAGTAGTATTGGGGCTAGATCCACAGATACGCAGTATTTT. The complete variable domain, with remaining parts taken from reference TRBV19 and TRBJ2-3, reads DGGITQSPKYLFRKEGQNVTLSCEQNLNHDAMYWYRQDPGQGLRLIYYSQIVNDFQKGDIAEGYSVSREKKESFPLTVTSAQKNPTAFYLCASSIGARSTDTQYFGPGTRLTVL.

This clone came up a few times. The gene calls are TRBV10-3 and TRBJ1-5; the D gene is possibly TRBD1 (5 bases). This CDR3 contains 13 residues. Germline V gene sequence: CDR1 ENHRY, CDR2 SYGVKD. With 4 bases removed from V and 5 bases from J, the gap between germline ends came to 9 bases. The CDR3 loop reads CAISGGEDQPQHF. The DNA for the CDR3 is TGTGCCATCAGTGGGGGGGAGGATCAGCCCCAGCATTTT.